This T cell receptor beta chain was identified during a study of post-analysis software for immune sequencing data. General study findings and limits: Those with multiple sclerosis, the patient group, showed significantly lower normalized Chao1 diversity than controls.

TCR beta cDNA libraries had unique molecular identifiers. TCRdb passed the PCR reads through MiXCR, listing each CDR3 protein once. The table has about 820,000 distinct CDR3 sequences, 53% seen once; the top ten hold around 4.5%. In regard to this clonotype: Its antigen is currently unknown.

This clonotype was obtained from a girl under 18 with multiple sclerosis. The sequencing input was blood.

The CDR3 spells CASSKQGRAQETQYF. The CDR3 DNA reads as TGTGCCAGCAGTAAACAGGGTAGGGCCCAAGAGACCCAGTACTTC. The rearrangement uses TRBV12-3 or TRBV12-4 and TRBJ2-5, with D possibly matching TRBD1 (6 bases). CDR3 size: 15 residues. Trimming left V 5 bases short and J 1 base short, with 14 bases between.